The present T cell receptor (beta chain) was sequenced within a study of CD8+ T cells in alopecia areata. Study results and caveats: Clarity of TCR sharing across patients fell short of that in mice, possibly HLA-related. Scalp sequencing also captures normal skin's resident alphabeta T cells.

RNA, once extracted, was reverse transcribed into cDNA for use as the sequencing template. This table comes from immunoSEQ multiplex PCR, and its TCRdb copy is limited to in-frame clones, with some not included. The table has some 110,000 clones, roughly 66% seen once. A note on this clone: Its antigen is currently unknown.

Germline V gene lookup returns CDR1 LNHDA and CDR2 SQIVND (reference sequence). The ends were cut back, 5 bases at V and 4 bases at J, with 14 bases in the middle. CDR3 length equals 14 residues. Investigators sorted PBMCs to obtain both CD4+ and CD8+ T cells. V gene TRBV19 combines with J gene TRBJ1-2, with unresolved D. Sample: CD4+ T cells sorted from blood. The sequence was obtained from a human donor in good health. The CDR3 region has the DNA TGTGCCAGTAGTCGGGAAGGAGGACTCTATGGCTACACCTTC. This sequence encodes CASSREGGLYGYTF.